This entry features one TCR beta chain sequence. Antigen specificity is unknown. This specimen belongs to a study of shared clonotypes between healthy human individuals. Broader study findings: Across subsets, estimated richness was generally greater for naive than for memory populations. The generation probabilities recorded for non-shared clonotypes fell below those of clonotypes shared by all four donors.

At the deep level, the assay was run. Sequencing used immunoSEQ multiplex PCR; TCRdb keeps in-frame clones, though not all of them. The sample comprises about 1.5 million clones, 95% to 99% of which are singletons, and approximately 0.45% rests with the top ten. Investigators divided CD4+ cells into CD45RA+ naive and CD45RA-negative memory subsets. Germline trimming cut 5 bases from V and 5 bases from J; bases unmatched to any gene: 9. Germline assignment: CDR1 MGHRA and CDR2 YSYEKL. This CDR3 is built from 16 residues. The sequencing input was naive CD4+ T cells sorted from blood. This sample's subset: CD45RA+ positively selected. This receptor was taken from a man aged 25-40 years in good health. This sequence joins TRBV4-1 and TRBJ2-3; 11 bases align to TRBD2. CDR3 nucleotide sequence: TGCGCCAGCAGCGGAAGAGGGACTAGCGGACAAGATACGCAGTATTTT. Protein product: CASSGRGTSGQDTQYF.